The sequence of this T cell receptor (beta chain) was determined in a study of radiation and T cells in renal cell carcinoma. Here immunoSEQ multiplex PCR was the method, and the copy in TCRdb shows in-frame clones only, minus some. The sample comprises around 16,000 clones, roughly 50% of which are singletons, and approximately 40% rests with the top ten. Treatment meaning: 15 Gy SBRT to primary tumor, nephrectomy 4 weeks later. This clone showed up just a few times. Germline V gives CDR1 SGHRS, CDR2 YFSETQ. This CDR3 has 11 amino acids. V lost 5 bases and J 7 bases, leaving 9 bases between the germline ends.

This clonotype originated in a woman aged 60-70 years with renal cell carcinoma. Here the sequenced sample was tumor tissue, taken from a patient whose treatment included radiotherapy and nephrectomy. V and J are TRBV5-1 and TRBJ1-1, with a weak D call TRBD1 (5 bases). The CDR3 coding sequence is TGCGCCAGCAGAGGGACGTTTGAAGCTTTCTTT. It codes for CASRGTFEAFF. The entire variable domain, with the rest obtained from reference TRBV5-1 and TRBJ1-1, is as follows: KAGVTQTPRYLIKTRGQQVTLSCSPISGHRSVSWYQQTPGQGLQFLFEYFSETQRNKGNFPGRFSGRQFSNSRSEMNVSTLELGDSALYLCASRGTFEAFFGQGTRLTVV.